This T cell receptor (beta chain) emerged from a study of regulatory T cells in long-lasting Graves disease. Arm-PCR of CDR3 regions with iRepertoire HTBI primers generated TCR beta libraries. TCRdb passed the multiplex PCR reads through MiXCR, listing each CDR3 protein once. The table has approximately 470,000 distinct CDR3 sequences, 15% to 20% seen once. CDR1 is WSHSY and CDR2 is SAAADI in the germline V gene. Trimming removed 7 bases at V and 1 base at J, with 26 bases between. This CDR3 contains 20 residues. The time point was: newly diagnosed GD, antithyroid drugs for less than 3 months. Isolated PBMC RNA provided the starting material for the TCR library. This sample also appeared in a second study, on T cells in Graves' hyperthyroidism and ophthalmopathy. That report adds: Clinicians diagnosed patients from clinical symptoms, serum thyroxine and TRAb, thyroid ultrasound and orbital computed tomography.

The receptor was isolated from a man in his forties with Graves disease. The input for sequencing was peripheral blood mononuclear cells (PBMCs), taken at new diagnosis, from a patient treated with antithyroid drugs. This chain links TRBV10-2 with TRBJ2-6, with D tentatively TRBD1 or TRBD2 (6 bases each). The CDR3 DNA follows: TGCGCCAGCAAAATCACGACAGATCTGACAGGAGGGTCTGGGGCCAACGTCCTGACTTTC. This encodes CASKITTDLTGGSGANVLTF.